This TCR beta chain was identified in a study of vaccination and CD4 T cells after COVID-19. Sample treatment: roughly 10-day PBMC culture with coronavirus spike peptide pools or control peptides (ViraFEST assay). Sequencing of the DNA from cultured CD4+ T cells was carried out with the Oncomine TCR Beta short-read assay. TCRdb analysed the PCR reads with MiXCR anew, one entry per CDR3 protein. The profile shows about 17,000 distinct CDR3 sequences, approximately 31% of them singletons. This clonotype was seen a handful of times. Its antigen remains unknown. The CDR3 spans 15 residues. Per the germline V gene, CDR1 is MNHEY and CDR2 is SVGEGT. With 5 bases removed from V and 2 bases from J, the gap between germline ends came to 12 bases.

The chain links TRBV6-2 or TRBV6-3 to TRBJ2-2; D possibly matches TRBD1 or TRBD2 (5 bases each). The TCR originated in a human donor with COVID-19. The sequenced sample consisted of cultured CD4+ T cells from blood. Here the CDR3 reads CASSKGRLNTGELFF. In DNA, the CDR3 is TGTGCCAGCAGTAAGGGACGGCTTAACACCGGGGAGCTGTTTTTT.